The clone carrying this T cell receptor beta chain was seen a single time. The source of the sample is a study of blood T cell repertoires in COVID-19. On the study more broadly: PBMCs, B-cell-depleted T cells, or T cells were the source of the cDNA or gDNA that made up the material.

Germline lookup yields CDR1 DFQATT and CDR2 SNEGSKA (reference sequence). CDR3 length: 13 residues. The V end lost 5 bases, the J end lost 3 bases, and 12 bases lay between the germline ends. Assay used: immunoSEQ multiplex PCR; TCRdb lists only in-frame clones, some missing. Among 250,000 or so clones, roughly four fifths were seen once, and the ten largest hold approximately 4.8%. The sample consisted of peripheral blood. The rearrangement joins TRBV20-1 to TRBJ2-3, with D perhaps TRBD2 (6 bases). This receptor was identified in a woman in her seventies with acute or convalescent COVID-19. CDR3 DNA sequence: TGCAGTGCTGGTGACGGGGGAACAGATACGCAGTATTTT. Its translation is CSAGDGGTDTQYF.